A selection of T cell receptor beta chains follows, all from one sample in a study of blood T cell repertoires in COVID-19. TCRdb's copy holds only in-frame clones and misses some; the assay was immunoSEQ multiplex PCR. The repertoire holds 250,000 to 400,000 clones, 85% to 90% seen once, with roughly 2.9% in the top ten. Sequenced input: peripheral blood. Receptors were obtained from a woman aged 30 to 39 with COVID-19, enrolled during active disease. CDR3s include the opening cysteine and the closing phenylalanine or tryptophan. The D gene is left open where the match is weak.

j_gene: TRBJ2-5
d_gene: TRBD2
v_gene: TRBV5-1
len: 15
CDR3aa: CASSYLIAGQETQYF
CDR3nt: TGCGCCAGCAGTTACTTAATAGCGGGTCAAGAGACCCAGTACTTC

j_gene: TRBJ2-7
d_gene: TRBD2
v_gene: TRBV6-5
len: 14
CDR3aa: CASSRTSGAYEQYF
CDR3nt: TGTGCCAGCAGCCGGACTAGCGGAGCCTACGAGCAGTACTTC

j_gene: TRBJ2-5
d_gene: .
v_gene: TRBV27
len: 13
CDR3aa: CASSLGQWETQYF
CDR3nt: TGTGCCAGCAGTTTGGGGCAATGGGAGACCCAGTACTTC

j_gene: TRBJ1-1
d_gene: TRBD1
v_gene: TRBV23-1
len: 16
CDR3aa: CASSQSAGQGMTEAFF
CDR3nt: TGCGCCAGCAGTCAATCAGCCGGACAGGGCATGACTGAAGCTTTCTTT

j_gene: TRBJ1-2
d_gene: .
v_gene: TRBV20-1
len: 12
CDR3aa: CSASLGDYGYTF
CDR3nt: TGCAGTGCTAGTCTAGGGGACTATGGCTACACCTTC

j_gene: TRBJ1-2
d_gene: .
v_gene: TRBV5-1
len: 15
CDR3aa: CASSLVFGQNYGYTF
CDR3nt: TGCGCCAGCAGCTTGGTCTTTGGTCAGAACTATGGCTACACCTTC

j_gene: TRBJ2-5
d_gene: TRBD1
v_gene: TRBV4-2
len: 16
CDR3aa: CASSTGGLASKETQYF
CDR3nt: TGTGCCAGCAGCACAGGGGGGCTAGCTTCCAAGGAGACCCAGTACTTC

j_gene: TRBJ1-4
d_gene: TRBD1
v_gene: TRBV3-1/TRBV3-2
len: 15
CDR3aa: CASSRGRGSNEKLFF
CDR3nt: TGTGCCAGCAGCAGGGGGCGCGGGTCTAATGAAAAACTGTTTTTT

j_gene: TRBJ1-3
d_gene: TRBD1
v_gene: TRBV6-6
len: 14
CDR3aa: CASSPDRGVNTIYF
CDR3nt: TGTGCCAGCAGTCCCGACAGGGGGGTTAACACCATATATTTT

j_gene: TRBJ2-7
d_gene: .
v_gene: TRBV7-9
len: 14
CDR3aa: CASSFVSGPYEQYF
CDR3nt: TGTGCCAGCAGCTTTGTTTCAGGGCCCTACGAGCAGTACTTC

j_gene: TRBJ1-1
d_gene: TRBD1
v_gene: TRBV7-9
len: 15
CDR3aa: CASSSDRVMNTEAFF
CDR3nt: TGTGCCAGCAGCTCTGACAGGGTTATGAACACTGAAGCTTTCTTT

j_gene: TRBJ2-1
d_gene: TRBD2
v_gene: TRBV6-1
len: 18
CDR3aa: CASSEAWLAGGSGDEQFF
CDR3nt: TGTGCCAGCAGTGAAGCCTGGTTAGCGGGAGGGTCGGGGGATGAGCAGTTCTTC

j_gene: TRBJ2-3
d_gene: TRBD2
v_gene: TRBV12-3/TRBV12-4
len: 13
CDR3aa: CASSEREPDTQYF
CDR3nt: TGTGCCAGCAGCGAGCGGGAGCCCGATACGCAGTATTTT

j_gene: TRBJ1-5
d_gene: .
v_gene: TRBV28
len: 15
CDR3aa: CASSFKTGVDQPQHF
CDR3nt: TGTGCCAGCAGTTTTAAGACAGGAGTCGATCAGCCCCAGCATTTT

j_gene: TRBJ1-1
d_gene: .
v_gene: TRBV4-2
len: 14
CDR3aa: CASSLVTANTEAFF
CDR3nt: TGTGCCAGCAGCCTGGTTACAGCTAACACTGAAGCTTTCTTT

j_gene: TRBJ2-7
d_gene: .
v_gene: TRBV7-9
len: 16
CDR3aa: CASSRSTGPNSYEQYF
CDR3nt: TGTGCCAGCAGTCGCAGTACAGGTCCCAACTCCTACGAGCAGTACTTC